This T cell receptor beta chain was found in a study of identical twins. Study-wide results and limits: Out-of-frame alpha sequences common to twins exhibited a surplus of low generation probability.

As for this clonotype: Its antigen is not identified.

Germline V gives CDR1 LGHNA, CDR2 YNFKEQ. V gave up 0 bases and J gave up 5 bases, with 17 bases separating them. This CDR3 is 16 amino acids long. All donors were healthy Caucasians. TCRdb reanalysed the 5' RACE reads using MiXCR and keeps one entry per CDR3 protein. The sample includes about 700,000 distinct CDR3 sequences, about 9.4% of them seen just once. These same records also appear under a second study, on yellow fever vaccine responses in identical twins.

This rearrangement joins TRBV4-2 to TRBJ2-7; tentatively, D is TRBD1 (5 bases). The sequence was obtained from a young woman in good health. The sequencing sample was made of PBMCs. The CDR3 here is CASSQEMSQGPHEQYF. Written as DNA, the CDR3 is TGTGCCAGCAGCCAAGAGATGAGTCAGGGTCCCCACGAGCAGTACTTC.